One and the same sample provided the 26 T cell receptor beta chains below, sequenced in a study of blood T cell repertoires in COVID-19. Produced via immunoSEQ multiplex PCR; TCRdb's table is partial and in-frame only. The profile shows almost 400,000 clones, approximately 90% of them singletons. Material for sequencing was PBMCs or T cells enriched from blood (not recorded which). Every receptor here comes from a woman in her 30s with acute COVID-19.

The gene calls are TRBV6-1 and TRBJ2-7; TRBD1 matches 11 bases. The CDR3 contains 15 residues. V lost 2 bases, J lost 3 bases, and 3 bases stayed unmatched. CDR1 and CDR2 from the germline V gene are MNHNS and SASEGT. The CDR3 DNA reads TGTGCCAGCAGTGAACGGGACAGGGGGAGCTACGAGCAGTACTTC. Translation: CASSERDRGSYEQYF.

The chain has TRBV24-1 and TRBJ1-2; D gene ambiguous. Per germline, CDR1 KGHDR and CDR2 SFDVKD. The CDR3 is 13 residues long. Trimming removed 4 bases from V and 4 bases from J, with 9 bases in between. In nucleotides, the CDR3 is TGTGCCACCAGTGACTCGGACTTCTATGGCTACACCTTC. Translation gives CATSDSDFYGYTF.

The chain couples TRBV7-3 to TRBJ1-2; no firm D call. CDR1 and CDR2 (germline): SGHTA, FQGTGA. Trimming removed 5 bases from V and 6 bases from J, with 16 bases in between. There are 14 residues in the CDR3. The CDR3 sequence is CASSPTPAANGYTF. The CDR3 DNA reads as TGTGCCAGCAGCCCAACTCCCGCGGCTAATGGCTACACCTTC.

This clone was counted a single time. CDR3 amino acids: CASSDVSWPQHF. The DNA for the CDR3 is TGTGCCAGCAGTGACGTCTCGTGGCCCCAGCATTTT. J is TRBJ1-5 and V is TRBV2; D is undetermined. Germline CDR1 SNHLY, CDR2 FYNNEI. The CDR3 is 12 residues long. Trimming took off 3 bases at V and 9 bases at J, with 9 bases between the two ends.

The rearrangement joins TRBV6-5 to TRBJ1-5, with no clear D. Germline V gene lookup returns CDR1 MNHEY and CDR2 SVGAGI. The CDR3 runs 15 residues. V lost 0 bases and J 6 bases, leaving 12 bases between the germline ends. CDR3 DNA: TGTGCCAGCAGTTACTCCTCGAGGATGCCTCAGCCCCAGCATTTT. The encoded protein is CASSYSSRMPQPQHF.

This chain uses TRBV9 with TRBJ2-7, with TRBD1 matching over 8 bases. The germline CDR1 and CDR2 sequences are SGDLS and YYNGEE. CDR3 size: 16 residues. V gave up 4 bases and J gave up 3 bases; unmatched junction bases: 12. CDR3 region: CASSPGDRLGYYEQYF. The CDR3 DNA reads as TGTGCCAGCAGCCCCGGGGACAGGCTGGGATACTACGAGCAGTACTTC.

This clone was counted only a few times. The CDR3 reads CSVDGIGGRRNTEAFF. The CDR3, as DNA: TGCAGCGTTGACGGTATAGGGGGCAGGAGAAACACTGAAGCTTTCTTT. The rearrangement joins TRBV29-1 to TRBJ1-1; TRBD1 matches 7 bases. This CDR3 contains 16 residues. V lost 3 bases and J lost 2; bases outside the gene matches: 12. CDR1 SQVTM and CDR2 ANQGSEA come from the germline V gene.

The chain has TRBV5-1 and TRBJ1-2, with D hard to call. The CDR3 loop spans 13 amino acids. Looked up from germline, CDR1 is SGHRS and CDR2 is YFSETQ. V lost 0 bases and J lost 6, with 9 bases in between. Here the CDR3 DNA reads TGCGCCAGCAGCTTGGCGTCGGGTCATGGCTACACCTTC. Translated: CASSLASGHGYTF. Full variable domain (outside the CDR3, taken from reference TRBV5-1 and TRBJ1-2): KAGVTQTPRYLIKTRGQQVTLSCSPISGHRSVSWYQQTPGQGLQFLFEYFSETQRNKGNFPGRFSGRQFSNSRSEMNVSTLELGDSALYLCASSLASGHGYTFGSGTRLTVV.

The gene calls are TRBV7-6 and TRBJ2-3; D possibly corresponds to TRBD2 (5 bases). Deletions cut 10 bases from V and 4 bases from J, with 9 bases between. CDR3 length: 11 residues. Germline V gene sequence: CDR1 SGHVS, CDR2 FNYEAQ. The CDR3 here is CATGWADTQYF. The DNA for the CDR3 is TGTGCCACGGGGTGGGCAGATACGCAGTATTTT.

This clone has just one count. J is TRBJ1-5 and V is TRBV4-1, with 8 bases identical to TRBD1. V was pared by 5 bases and J by 0 bases, with 12 bases of the junction left unmatched. CDR1 and CDR2 from the germline V gene are MGHRA and YSYEKL. The CDR3 contains 18 residues. The CDR3 protein is CASSLAPGTGYSNQPQHF. CDR3 DNA: TGCGCCAGCAGCTTGGCCCCCGGGACAGGTTATAGCAATCAGCCCCAGCATTTT.

The chain is built from TRBV3-1 (or the pseudogene TRBV3-2) and TRBJ1-5; the D gene is possibly TRBD1 (5 bases). CDR3 length equals 15 residues. CDR1 and CDR2 from the germline V gene are LGHDT and YNNKEL (reference sequence). V was clipped by 1 base and J by 6 bases, with 13 bases between them. The CDR3 loop reads CASSQGLGGSQPQHF. CDR3 sequence (DNA): TGTGCCAGCAGCCAAGGGCTGGGGGGGAGTCAGCCCCAGCATTTT.

The chain carries TRBV5-4 and TRBJ2-7; a possible D gene is TRBD2 (5 bases). This CDR3 has 15 amino acids. Trimming cost V 0 bases and J 6 bases, with 16 bases left between them. Per the germline V gene, CDR1 is SGHNT and CDR2 is YYREEE (reference sequence). CDR3 sequence: CASSLGLPPFSEQYF. As DNA, the CDR3 is TGTGCCAGCAGCTTGGGACTACCACCTTTTTCCGAGCAGTACTTC.

V gene TRBV18 combines with J gene TRBJ1-4; unclear D gene. Trimming shortened V by 1 base and J by 6 bases, and 9 bases separated the two germline ends. This CDR3 contains 14 residues. The V gene's germline CDR1 is KGHSH and CDR2 LQKENI. The CDR3 loop reads CASSPRGLDEKLFF. The CDR3 region has the DNA TGTGCCAGCTCACCACGAGGGTTGGATGAAAAACTGTTTTTT.

The V gene is TRBV6-5, the J gene TRBJ2-3; 9 nucleotides agree with TRBD2. The CDR3 runs 15 residues. After removal of 2 bases from V and 4 bases from J, the junction contained 4 bases not matched to a gene. Looked up from germline, CDR1 is MNHEY and CDR2 is SVGAGI. CDR3 region: CASSYAAGGSDTQYF. In nucleotides, the CDR3 is TGTGCCAGCAGTTACGCGGCGGGGGGGTCAGATACGCAGTATTTT.

V gene TRBV9 combines with J gene TRBJ1-3; no firm D call. Germline V CDR1 and CDR2: SGDLS, YYNGEE. V was shortened by 0 bases and J by 1 base, with 11 bases between the two germline ends. There are 16 residues in the CDR3. CDR3 nucleotide sequence: TGTGCCAGCAGCGTAGACAGAGCTGGTTCTGGAAACACCATATATTTT. Translating gives CASSVDRAGSGNTIYF.

The CDR3 is CASSAPGTVAYEQYF. The CDR3 DNA reads as TGTGCCAGCAGCGCTCCCGGGACAGTAGCCTACGAGCAGTACTTC. The chain recombines TRBV7-9 with TRBJ2-7, with 7 bases lining up with TRBD1. V lost 5 bases and J lost 2; bases outside the gene matches: 9. The CDR3 runs 15 residues. Germline CDR1 SEHNR, CDR2 FQNEAQ (reference sequence).

This chain connects TRBV2 to TRBJ2-2; perhaps TRBD2 as D (8 bases). Germline lookup yields CDR1 SNHLY and CDR2 FYNNEI. Trimming stripped 8 bases from V and 3 bases from J, with 25 bases between. This CDR3 has 18 amino acids. The CDR3 DNA reads as TGTGCCAGCCACTTTCCCGGGGGGGGGACAGCGGACACCGGGGAGCTGTTTTTT. This sequence encodes CASHFPGGGTADTGELFF.

The gene calls are TRBV29-1 and TRBJ1-1; no definite D call. The V gene lost 4 bases and the J gene lost 7 bases, with 7 bases spanning the gap. The CDR3 is 10 amino acids. Looked up from germline, CDR1 is SQVTM and CDR2 is ANQGSEA. CDR3 amino acids: CSVVTVEAFF. The CDR3 region has the DNA TGCAGCGTTGTTACAGTTGAAGCTTTCTTT.

This rearrangement joins TRBV12-3 or TRBV12-4 to TRBJ1-2, with TRBD1 matching over 7 bases. Trimming at V came to 5 bases and at J to 3 bases, leaving 3 bases not matched to a gene. The CDR3 is 13 amino acids. The CDR3 loop is CASSPGTDYGYTF. The CDR3 DNA reads TGTGCCAGCAGTCCCGGGACAGACTATGGCTACACCTTC.

This clone has just one count. This chain joins TRBV4-2 and TRBJ1-4, with 9 bases that match TRBD1. This CDR3 contains 16 residues. The J segment lost 4 bases and the V segment lost 4 bases, leaving 7 bases of the junction unmatched. From germline, CDR1 is LGHNA and CDR2 YNFKEQ. The CDR3 sequence: CASSPSRDRDNEKLFF. As DNA, the CDR3 is TGTGCCAGCAGCCCATCAAGGGACAGGGATAATGAAAAACTGTTTTTT.

This clone was recorded once. This chain connects TRBV5-1 to TRBJ1-4; D unresolved. This CDR3 has 15 residues. Looked up from germline, CDR1 is SGHRS and CDR2 is YFSETQ. V lost 2 bases to trimming and J lost 4 bases, with 12 bases between them. The CDR3: CASSLLTGDNEKLFF. The CDR3 DNA sequence: TGCGCCAGCAGCTTACTGACGGGAGATAATGAAAAACTGTTTTTT.

This rearrangement joins TRBV2 to TRBJ1-1; 7 bases map to TRBD1. The CDR3 extends over 16 amino acids. Germline V gene data show CDR1 as SNHLY and CDR2 as FYNNEI. With V trimmed by 5 bases and J by 0 bases, 9 bases remained unmatched. CDR3 in DNA: TGTGCCAGCAGTACAACAGGGGCCGGGGTGAACACTGAAGCTTTCTTT. This gives the protein CASSTTGAGVNTEAFF.

The genes are TRBV10-1 and TRBJ1-3; 7 bases are a match to TRBD1. V lost 4 bases, J lost 5 bases, and 2 bases stayed unmatched. CDR3 length: 13 amino acids. In germline, CDR1 is WNHNN, CDR2 SYGVQD (reference sequence). CDR3 DNA: TGCGCCAGCAGTGGGGACAGCAGAAACACCATATATTTT. Encoded protein: CASSGDSRNTIYF.

This sequence joins TRBV30 and TRBJ1-6; D is uncertain. The CDR3 spans 16 residues. V was pared by 1 base and J by 5 bases, with 15 bases between. The V gene's germline CDR1 is GTSNPN and CDR2 SVGIG (reference sequence). CDR3 in amino acids: CAWSAVRGSNNSPLHF. The CDR3 bases are TGTGCCTGGAGTGCTGTTCGAGGGTCTAATAATTCACCCCTCCACTTT.

The chain uses TRBV18 and TRBJ2-2; no firm D call. Germline lookup yields CDR1 KGHSH and CDR2 LQKENI. There are 15 residues in the CDR3. Trimming left V 0 bases short and J 1 base short, with 6 bases between. In DNA form, the CDR3 reads TGTGCCAGCTCACCACCCCCCGGGAACACCGGGGAGCTGTTTTTT. It specifies CASSPPPGNTGELFF. The entire variable domain, with the rest obtained from reference TRBV18 and TRBJ2-2, is as follows: NAGVMQNPRHLVRRRGQEARLRCSPMKGHSHVYWYRQLPEEGLKFMVYLQKENIIDESGMPKERFSAEFPKEGPSILRIQQVVRGDSAAYFCASSPPPGNTGELFFGEGSRLTVL.

The chain employs TRBV4-3 and TRBJ2-3; 9 nucleotides agree with TRBD2. The CDR3 length is 18 residues. Germline V CDR1 and CDR2: LGHNA, YSLEER. The J segment lost 0 bases and the V segment lost 1 base, leaving 8 bases of the junction unmatched. The DNA for the CDR3 is TGCGCCAGCAGCCAAGGGGTGACTAGCGGCTCTAGCACAGATACGCAGTATTTT. As protein: CASSQGVTSGSSTDTQYF.